This entry features one T cell receptor beta chain sequence. The sample belongs to a study of long-term antiretroviral therapy in people with HIV. The assay, immunoSEQ v3.0, was run at survey level. The repertoire was sequenced with immunoSEQ multiplex PCR; TCRdb's copy has only in-frame clones and lacks some. The table records some 11,000 clones, around 81% of them present only once. Trimming removed 1 base from V and 5 bases from J, with 12 bases in between. CDR3 length: 15 amino acids. CDR1 is SGHVS, CDR2 FQNEAQ, per germline. The chain carries TRBV7-8 and TRBJ2-1, with a possible D match to TRBD1 (5 bases). The sample here was unsorted PBMCs, taken 1.8 years after starting antiretroviral therapy. The TCR was taken from a man aged 35 to 55 with HIV. The CDR3 bases are TGTGCCAGCAGCTTAGGGCCAGGGTCAAACAATGAGCAGTTCTTC. Translated, it gives CASSLGPGSNNEQFF.